Each of the 6 T cell receptor beta chains below was sequenced from the same sample in a study of T cell clonality in common variable immunodeficiency. Here immunoSEQ multiplex PCR was the method, and the copy in TCRdb shows in-frame clones only, minus some. In total the sample includes some 80,000 clones, none of them seen once. Input material: peripheral blood mononuclear cells. All receptors come from a person aged 18 to 70 in good health.

This clone was recorded many times. The read ends 3 residues before the CDR3 terminus; that terminus is restored from the germline J gene. This chain joins TRBV10-1 and TRBJ1-2; TRBD1 is a possible D gene (6 bases). The CDR3 covers 14 residues. V was clipped by 0 bases and J by 7 bases, with 12 bases between them. Germline assignment: CDR1 WNHNN and CDR2 SYGVQD (reference sequence). CDR3 region: CASSESTGSGGYTF. The CDR3 DNA, read in part, is TGCGCCAGCAGTGAGTCAACAGGGTCGGGTGGC.

There are many counts of this clone. The read terminates 3 residues ahead of where the CDR3 ends, so the germline J gene completes it. This chain links TRBV29-1 with TRBJ2-5; TRBD1 aligns across 8 bases. The germline gives CDR1 SQVTM, CDR2 ANQGSEA. V was pared by 7 bases and J by 2 bases, with 3 bases of the junction left unmatched. CDR3 length: 12 residues. The CDR3 DNA, read in part, is TGCAGCGCCCGGACAGGGCAAGAGACC. Its protein product is CSARTGQET. The complete CDR3 reads CSARTGQETQYF.

This clone was picked up many times. CDR3 protein: CASSLTWGTGVSSSGANVLTF. CDR3 DNA (partial): TGTGCCAGCAGCTTAACTTGGGGGACAGGGGTCTCATCCTCTGGGGCCAACGTC. The chain combines TRBV7-3 with TRBJ2-6; TRBD1 aligns across 10 bases. The read ends 3 residues before the CDR3 terminus; that terminus is restored from the germline J gene. From germline, CDR1 is SGHTA and CDR2 FQGTGA. The CDR3 has 21 residues. The J segment lost 0 bases and the V segment lost 0 bases, leaving 11 bases of the junction unmatched.

At least ten counts were recorded for this clone. The read falls 3 residues short of the CDR3 end, and the missing part is taken from the germline J gene. This chain joins TRBV29-1 and TRBJ2-1, with D perhaps matching TRBD1 (5 bases). The V gene lost 6 bases and the J gene lost 5 bases, with 14 bases spanning the gap. Germline CDR1 and CDR2: SQVTM and ANQGSEA. There are 13 residues in the CDR3. This CDR3 is CSVGPFRNNEQFF. Incomplete CDR3 DNA: TGCAGCGTGGGGCCTTTTCGGAACAATGAG.

This clone appeared many times. The read stops 3 residues short of the end of the CDR3; the missing end is completed from the germline J gene. The chain combines TRBV20-1 with TRBJ2-3; 12 bases agree with TRBD2. The CDR3 is 16 amino acids. CDR1 is DFQATT, CDR2 SNEGSKA, per germline (reference sequence). Unmatched junction bases numbered 7, after V lost 4 bases and J lost 2 bases. The part of the CDR3 DNA that was read is TGCAGTGCTAATCTAGGACTAGCGGGGCCCACAGATACG. Protein sequence: CSANLGLAGPTDT. The entire CDR3 reads CSANLGLAGPTDTQYF.

In this sample, this clone turned up many times. The CDR3 extends 3 residues past the end of the read, so its final part is completed from the germline J gene. The gene calls are TRBV3-1 (or the pseudogene TRBV3-2) and TRBJ1-2; D remains ambiguous. Between the trimmed V and J ends, which lost 0 bases and 1 base, there was a span of 3 bases. Per germline, CDR1 LGHDT and CDR2 YNNKEL (reference sequence). CDR3 length: 13 amino acids. The CDR3 bases that were read are TGTGCCAGCAGCCAAGACAGTAACTATGGC. This sequence encodes CASSQDSNYG. The full-length CDR3 reads as CASSQDSNYGYTF.